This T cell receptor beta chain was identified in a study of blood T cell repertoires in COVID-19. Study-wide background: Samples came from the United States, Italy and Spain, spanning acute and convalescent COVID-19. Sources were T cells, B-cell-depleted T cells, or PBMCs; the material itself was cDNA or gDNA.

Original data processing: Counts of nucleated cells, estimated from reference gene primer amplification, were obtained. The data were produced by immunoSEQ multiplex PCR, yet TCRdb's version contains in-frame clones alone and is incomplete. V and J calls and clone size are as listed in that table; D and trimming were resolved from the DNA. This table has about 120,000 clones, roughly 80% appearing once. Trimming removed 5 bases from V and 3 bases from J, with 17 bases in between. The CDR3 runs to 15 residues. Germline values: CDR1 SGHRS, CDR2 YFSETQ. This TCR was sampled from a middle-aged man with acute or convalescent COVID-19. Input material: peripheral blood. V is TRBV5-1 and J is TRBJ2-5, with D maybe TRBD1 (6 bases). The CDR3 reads CASRSQGQSEETQYF. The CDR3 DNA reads TGCGCCAGCAGAAGTCAGGGACAAAGTGAAGAGACCCAGTACTTC.